The T cell receptor (beta chain) described here comes from a study of blood T cell repertoires in COVID-19. About the study: Spain, Italy and the United States supplied samples that represented acute and convalescent COVID-19.

The CDR3 contains 12 residues. CDR1 and CDR2 from the germline V gene are SGHDN and FVKESK. The V and J ends lost 3 bases and 8 bases respectively, with 10 bases between them. Here immunoSEQ multiplex PCR was the method, and the copy in TCRdb shows in-frame clones only, minus some. The sample records about 350,000 clones, 80% to 90% being singletons. The sequence derives from a woman in her sixties or seventies with COVID-19, enrolled during active disease. The sequencing input was peripheral blood. The chain links TRBV14 to TRBJ1-2; D perhaps matches TRBD1 (5 bases). CDR3 amino acids: CASSQGPWGYTF. The CDR3 DNA follows: TGTGCCAGCAGCCAGGGGCCTTGGGGCTACACCTTC.